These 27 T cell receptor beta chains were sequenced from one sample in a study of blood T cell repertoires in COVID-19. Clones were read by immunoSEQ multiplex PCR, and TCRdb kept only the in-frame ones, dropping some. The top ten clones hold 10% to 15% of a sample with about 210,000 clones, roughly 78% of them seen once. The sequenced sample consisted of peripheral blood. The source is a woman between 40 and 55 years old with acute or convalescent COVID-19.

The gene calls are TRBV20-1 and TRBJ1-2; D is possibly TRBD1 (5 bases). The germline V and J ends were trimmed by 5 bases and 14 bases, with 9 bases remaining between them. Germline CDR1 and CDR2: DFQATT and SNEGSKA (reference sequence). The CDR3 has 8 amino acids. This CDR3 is CSAWQGTF. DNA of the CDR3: TGCAGTGCTTGGCAGGGAACCTTC.

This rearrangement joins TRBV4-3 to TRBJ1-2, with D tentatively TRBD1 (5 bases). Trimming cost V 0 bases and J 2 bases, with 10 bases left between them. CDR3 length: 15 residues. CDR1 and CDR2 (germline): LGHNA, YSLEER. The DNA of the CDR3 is TGCGCCAGCAGCCAAGATCAGGGATACAACTATGGCTACACCTTC. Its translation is CASSQDQGYNYGYTF.

For the CDR3, the DNA is TGTGCCAGCAGCCCCCGCGGGCAGGCGTACTACGAGCAGTACTTC. The encoded protein is CASSPRGQAYYEQYF. The gene calls are TRBV27 and TRBJ2-7; weak D call: TRBD2 (5 bases). Germline CDR1 MNHEY, CDR2 SMNVEV (reference sequence). The CDR3 loop spans 15 amino acids. Deletions cut 6 bases from V and 3 bases from J, with 18 bases between.

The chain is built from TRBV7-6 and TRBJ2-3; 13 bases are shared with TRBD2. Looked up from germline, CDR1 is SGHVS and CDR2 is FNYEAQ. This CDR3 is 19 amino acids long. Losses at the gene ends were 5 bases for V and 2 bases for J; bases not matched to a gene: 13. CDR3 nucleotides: TGTGCCAGCAGCCTCCATCGACTAGCGGGAGGAGGGGACACAGATACGCAGTATTTT. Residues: CASSLHRLAGGGDTDTQYF.

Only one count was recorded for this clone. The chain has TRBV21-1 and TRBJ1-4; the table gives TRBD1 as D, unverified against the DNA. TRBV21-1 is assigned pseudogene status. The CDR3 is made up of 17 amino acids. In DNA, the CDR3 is TGTGCCAGCAGCCCCCGGGGACAGGGAGCAACTAATGAAAAACTGTTTTTT. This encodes CASSPRGQGATNEKLFF.

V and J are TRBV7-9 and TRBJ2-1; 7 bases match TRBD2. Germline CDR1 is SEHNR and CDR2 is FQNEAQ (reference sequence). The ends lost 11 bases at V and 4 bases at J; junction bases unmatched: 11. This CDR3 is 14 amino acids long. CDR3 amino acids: CAERTSGEYNEQFF. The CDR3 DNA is TGTGCCGAACGGACCAGCGGGGAATACAATGAGCAGTTCTTC.

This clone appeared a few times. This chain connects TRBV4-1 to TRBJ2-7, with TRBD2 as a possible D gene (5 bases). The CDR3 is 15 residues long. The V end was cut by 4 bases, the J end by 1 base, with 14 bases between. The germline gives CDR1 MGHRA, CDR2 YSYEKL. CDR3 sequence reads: CASSLEGERSYEQYF. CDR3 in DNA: TGCGCCAGCAGCCTCGAGGGAGAAAGGTCCTACGAGCAGTACTTC.

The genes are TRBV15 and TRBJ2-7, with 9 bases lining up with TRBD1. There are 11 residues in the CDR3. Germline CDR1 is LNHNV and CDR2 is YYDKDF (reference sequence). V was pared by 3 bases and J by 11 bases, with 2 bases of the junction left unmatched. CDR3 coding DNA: TGTGCCACCAGCAGCCGGACAGGGGAGTACTTC. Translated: CATSSRTGEYF.

The CDR3 reads CASSLVGETRILSDTQYF. The DNA of the CDR3 is TGTGCCAGCAGCTTGGTCGGGGAGACTAGGATCTTATCAGATACGCAGTATTTT. V and J are TRBV5-5 and TRBJ2-3, with D possibly being TRBD2 (6 bases). This CDR3 is built from 18 residues. Germline loops: CDR1 SGHKS, CDR2 YYEKEE (reference sequence). Trimming pared 0 bases from V and 4 bases from J, leaving 21 bases between.

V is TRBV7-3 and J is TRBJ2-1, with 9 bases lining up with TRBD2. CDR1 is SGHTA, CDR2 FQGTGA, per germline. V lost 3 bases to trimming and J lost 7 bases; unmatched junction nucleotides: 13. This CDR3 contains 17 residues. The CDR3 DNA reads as TGTGCCAGCAGCTTCCTCGGGGAGCGGGGGGAACGGAATGAGCAGTTCTTC. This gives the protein CASSFLGERGERNEQFF. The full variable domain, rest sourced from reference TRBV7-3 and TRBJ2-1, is GAGVSQTPSNKVTEKGKYVELRCDPISGHTALYWYRQSLGQGPEFLIYFQGTGAADDSGLPNDRFFAVRPEGSVSTLKIQRTERGDSAVYLCASSFLGERGERNEQFFGPGTRLTVL.

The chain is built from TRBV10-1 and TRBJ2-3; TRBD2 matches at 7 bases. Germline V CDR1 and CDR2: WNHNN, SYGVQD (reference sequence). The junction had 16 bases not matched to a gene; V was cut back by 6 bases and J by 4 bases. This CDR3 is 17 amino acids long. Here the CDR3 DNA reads TGCGCCAGCAGCCATAAAGGATTGCGGGAGCGGTCAGATACGCAGTATTTT. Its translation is CASSHKGLRERSDTQYF.

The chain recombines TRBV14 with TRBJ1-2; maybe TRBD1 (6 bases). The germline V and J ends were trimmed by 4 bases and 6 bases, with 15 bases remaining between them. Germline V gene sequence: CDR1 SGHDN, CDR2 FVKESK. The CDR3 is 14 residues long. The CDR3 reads CASSPDSLVHGYTF. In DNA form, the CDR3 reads TGTGCCAGCAGCCCGGACAGCCTGGTGCATGGCTACACCTTC.

CDR3 bases: TGTGCCTGGAGCCGCGGACTAGTTAGGAATGATGAGCAGTTCTTC. Translation: CAWSRGLVRNDEQFF. The V and J genes are TRBV30 and TRBJ2-1, with TRBD2 matching over 7 bases. The CDR3 covers 15 residues. The ends lost 3 bases at V and 8 bases at J; junction bases unmatched: 13. Looked up from germline, CDR1 is GTSNPN and CDR2 is SVGIG (reference sequence).

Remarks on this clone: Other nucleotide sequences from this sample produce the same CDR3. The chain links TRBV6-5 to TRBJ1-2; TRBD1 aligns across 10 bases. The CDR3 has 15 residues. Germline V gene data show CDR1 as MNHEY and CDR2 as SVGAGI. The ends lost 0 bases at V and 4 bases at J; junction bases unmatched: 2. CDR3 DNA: TGTGCCAGCAGTTACTCGACAGGGGGCTTCTATGGCTACACCTTC. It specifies CASSYSTGGFYGYTF.

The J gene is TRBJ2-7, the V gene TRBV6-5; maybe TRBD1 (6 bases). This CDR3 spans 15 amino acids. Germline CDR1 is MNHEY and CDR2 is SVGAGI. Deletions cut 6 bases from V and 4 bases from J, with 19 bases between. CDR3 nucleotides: TGTGCCAGCAGACAGAAGGGGACAAAGGATTACGAGCAGTACTTC. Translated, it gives CASRQKGTKDYEQYF.

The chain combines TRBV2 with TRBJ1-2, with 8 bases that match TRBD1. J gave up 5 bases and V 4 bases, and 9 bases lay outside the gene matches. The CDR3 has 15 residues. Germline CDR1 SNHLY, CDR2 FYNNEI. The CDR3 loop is CASSVGQGGRYGYTF. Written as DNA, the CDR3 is TGTGCCAGCAGTGTAGGACAGGGTGGTCGGTATGGCTACACCTTC.

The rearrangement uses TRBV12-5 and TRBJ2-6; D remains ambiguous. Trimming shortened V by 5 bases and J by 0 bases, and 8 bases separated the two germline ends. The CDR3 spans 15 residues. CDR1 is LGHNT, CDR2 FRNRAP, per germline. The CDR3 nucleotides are TGTGCTAGTGGTCCACATCACTCTGGGGCCAACGTCCTGACTTTC. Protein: CASGPHHSGANVLTF.

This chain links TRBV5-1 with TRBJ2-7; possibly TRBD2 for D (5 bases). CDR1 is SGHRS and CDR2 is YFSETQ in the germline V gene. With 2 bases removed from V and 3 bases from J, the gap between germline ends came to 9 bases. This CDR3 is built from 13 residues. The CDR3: CASSFEGSYEQYF. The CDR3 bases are TGCGCCAGCAGCTTCGAAGGGAGCTACGAGCAGTACTTC.

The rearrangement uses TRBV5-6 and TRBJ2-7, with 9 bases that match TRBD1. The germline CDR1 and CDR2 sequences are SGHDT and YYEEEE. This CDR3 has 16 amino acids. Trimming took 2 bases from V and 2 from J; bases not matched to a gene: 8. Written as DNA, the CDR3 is TGTGCCAGCAGCTTCAGGACCGGGACAGGGACCTACGAGCAGTACTTC. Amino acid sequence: CASSFRTGTGTYEQYF.

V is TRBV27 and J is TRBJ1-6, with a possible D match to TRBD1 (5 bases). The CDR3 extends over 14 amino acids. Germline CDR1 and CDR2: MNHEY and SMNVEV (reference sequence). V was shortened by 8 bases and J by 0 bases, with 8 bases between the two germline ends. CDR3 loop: CASGGSSYNSPLHF. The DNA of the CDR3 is TGTGCCAGCGGGGGGAGCTCCTATAATTCACCCCTCCACTTT.

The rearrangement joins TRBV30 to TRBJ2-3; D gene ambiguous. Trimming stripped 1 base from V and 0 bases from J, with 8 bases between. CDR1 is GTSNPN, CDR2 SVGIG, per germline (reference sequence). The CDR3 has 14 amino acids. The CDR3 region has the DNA TGTGCCTGGAGTGGAGCGATAAGCACAGATACGCAGTATTTT. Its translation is CAWSGAISTDTQYF.

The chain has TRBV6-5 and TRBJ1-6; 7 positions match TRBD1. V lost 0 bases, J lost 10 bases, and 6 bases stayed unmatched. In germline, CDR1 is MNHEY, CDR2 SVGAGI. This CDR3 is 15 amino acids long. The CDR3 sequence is CASSYSGTAPSPLHF. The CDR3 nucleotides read TGTGCCAGCAGTTACTCCGGGACAGCCCCCTCACCCCTCCACTTT.

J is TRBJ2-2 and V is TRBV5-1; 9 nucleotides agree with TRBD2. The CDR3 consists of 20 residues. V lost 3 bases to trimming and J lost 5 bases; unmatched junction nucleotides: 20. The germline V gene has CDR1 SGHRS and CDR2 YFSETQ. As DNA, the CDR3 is TGCGCCAGCAGCTCAAAAACAAATACCGGGACTAGCTGGCGGACCGGGGAGCTGTTTTTT. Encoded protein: CASSSKTNTGTSWRTGELFF.

This CDR3 reads CASSSVIGGGYGYTF. The CDR3 DNA follows: TGCGCCAGCAGCTCCGTTATTGGGGGGGGCTATGGCTACACCTTC. The chain couples TRBV5-1 to TRBJ1-2; TRBD1 might be the D (5 bases). V was clipped by 3 bases and J by 4 bases, with 16 bases between them. CDR3 length equals 15 residues. Germline values: CDR1 SGHRS, CDR2 YFSETQ.

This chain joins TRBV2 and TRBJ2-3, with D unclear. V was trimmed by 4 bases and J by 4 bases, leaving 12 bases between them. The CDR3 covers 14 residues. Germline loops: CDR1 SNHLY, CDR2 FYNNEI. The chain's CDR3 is CASSADRGADTQYF. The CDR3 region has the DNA TGTGCCAGCAGTGCCGATAGAGGTGCAGATACGCAGTATTTT.

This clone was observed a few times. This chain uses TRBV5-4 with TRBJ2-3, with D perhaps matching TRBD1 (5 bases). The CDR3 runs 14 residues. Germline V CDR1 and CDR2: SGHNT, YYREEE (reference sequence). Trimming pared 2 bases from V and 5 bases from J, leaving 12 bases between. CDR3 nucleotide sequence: TGTGCCAGCAGCTTTGGGGCGCGATTAGATACGCAGTATTTT. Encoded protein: CASSFGARLDTQYF.

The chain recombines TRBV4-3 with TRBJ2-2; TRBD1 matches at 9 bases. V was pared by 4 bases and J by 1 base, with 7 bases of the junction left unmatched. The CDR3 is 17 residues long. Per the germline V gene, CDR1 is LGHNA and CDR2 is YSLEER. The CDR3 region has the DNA TGCGCCAGCAGCCCAGGCCCGGGACAGGGGAACACCGGGGAGCTGTTTTTT. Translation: CASSPGPGQGNTGELFF.